The source of this TCR beta chain is a study of neoadjuvant nivolumab and ipilimumab in lung cancer. This CDR3 contains 14 residues. Trimming removed 4 bases at V and 3 bases at J, with 12 bases between. Germline V gives CDR1 MNHEY, CDR2 SMNVEV (reference sequence). Sequenced by immunoSEQ multiplex PCR; TCRdb stores in-frame clones only, minus some. There are approximately 21,000 clones in the sample; approximately 82% occur only once, and under 30% lies in the top ten. Concerning this clone itself: Its target is not known.

General study results and limits: Compared with tumor-adjacent uninvolved lung, resected tumors showed greater richness and clonality. A small number of samples were TCR sequenced. Pretherapy blood TCR richness correlated positively with resected tumor richness.

This chain connects TRBV27 to TRBJ1-1; unclear D gene. The TCR sequence derives from an adult with non-small cell lung cancer. The sample in question was peripheral blood, obtained before neoadjuvant nivolumab, alone or with ipilimumab. CDR3 amino acids: CASSSAWRDTEAFF. The CDR3 coding sequence is TGTGCCAGCAGTTCGGCCTGGCGGGACACTGAAGCTTTCTTT.